Following are 5 T cell receptor beta chains from one sample sequenced in a study of blood T cell repertoires in COVID-19. Produced via immunoSEQ multiplex PCR; TCRdb's table is partial and in-frame only. The table has 200,000 to 250,000 clones, about 81% seen once. Material: peripheral blood. The receptors stem from a woman aged 80 or over with COVID-19, enrolled during active disease.

This rearrangement joins TRBV24-1 to TRBJ1-2; the D gene is possibly TRBD1 (5 bases). Trimming left V 2 bases short and J 0 bases short, with 6 bases between. Per the germline V gene, CDR1 is KGHDR and CDR2 is SFDVKD. The CDR3 is made up of 14 amino acids. CDR3 amino acids: CATSDSTANYGYTF. For the CDR3, the DNA is TGTGCCACCAGTGATTCGACAGCTAACTATGGCTACACCTTC.

This chain connects TRBV3-1 (or the pseudogene TRBV3-2) to TRBJ2-7, with 11 bases that match TRBD2. The ends lost 5 bases at V and 2 bases at J; junction bases unmatched: 14. The CDR3 covers 18 residues. Germline V gene data show CDR1 as LGHDT and CDR2 as YNNKEL (reference sequence). The CDR3 loop reads CASSGRGLAGSGAYEQYF. In nucleotides, the CDR3 is TGTGCCAGCAGCGGACGTGGACTAGCGGGCTCTGGGGCCTACGAGCAGTACTTC.

The rearrangement uses TRBV5-1 and TRBJ2-2; D perhaps matches TRBD1 (6 bases). Germline CDR1 is SGHRS and CDR2 is YFSETQ. The CDR3 contains 16 residues. Trimming shortened V by 4 bases and J by 7 bases, and 20 bases separated the two germline ends. The CDR3 DNA reads as TGCGCCAGCAGCAGGCCCCAGGGGTATGAGCACGGGGAGCTGTTTTTT. Translation: CASSRPQGYEHGELFF.

V and J are TRBV5-1 and TRBJ1-1; perhaps TRBD1 as D (6 bases). CDR1 SGHRS and CDR2 YFSETQ come from the germline V gene. Trimming removed 4 bases at V and 2 bases at J, with 12 bases between. The CDR3 consists of 14 residues. Here the CDR3 DNA reads TGCGCCAGCAGCCGGGACACCATAAACACTGAAGCTTTCTTT. Protein: CASSRDTINTEAFF.

V is TRBV29-1 and J is TRBJ2-7; the D is unclear. The CDR3 has 14 residues. CDR1 and CDR2 (germline): SQVTM, ANQGSEA. Trimming took off 7 bases at V and 0 bases at J, with 16 bases between the two ends. CDR3 amino acids: CSAVTQLSSYEQYF. The CDR3 nucleotides read TGCAGCGCTGTGACACAGTTGAGCTCCTACGAGCAGTACTTC.